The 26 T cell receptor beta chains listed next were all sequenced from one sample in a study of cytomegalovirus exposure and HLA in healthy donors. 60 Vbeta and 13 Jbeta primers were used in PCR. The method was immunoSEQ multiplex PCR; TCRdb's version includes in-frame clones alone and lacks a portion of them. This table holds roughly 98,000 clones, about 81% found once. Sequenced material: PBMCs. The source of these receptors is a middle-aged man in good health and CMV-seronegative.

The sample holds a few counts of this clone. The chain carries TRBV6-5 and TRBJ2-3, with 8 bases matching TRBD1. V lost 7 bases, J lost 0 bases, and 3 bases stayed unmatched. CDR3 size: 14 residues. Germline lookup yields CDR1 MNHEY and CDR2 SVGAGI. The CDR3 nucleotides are TGTGCCAGCAAAAGACAGGGGAGCACAGATACGCAGTATTTT. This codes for CASKRQGSTDTQYF.

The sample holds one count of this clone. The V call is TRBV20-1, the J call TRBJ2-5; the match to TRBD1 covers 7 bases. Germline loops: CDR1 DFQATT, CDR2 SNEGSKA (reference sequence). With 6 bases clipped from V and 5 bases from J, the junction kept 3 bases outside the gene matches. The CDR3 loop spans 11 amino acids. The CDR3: CSATGDETQYF. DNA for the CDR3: TGCAGTGCCACAGGGGATGAGACCCAGTACTTC.

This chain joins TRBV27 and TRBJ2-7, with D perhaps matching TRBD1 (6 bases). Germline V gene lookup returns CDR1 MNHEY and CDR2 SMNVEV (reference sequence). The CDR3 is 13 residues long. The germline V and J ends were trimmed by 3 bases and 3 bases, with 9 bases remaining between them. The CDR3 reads CASSLYRDYEQYF. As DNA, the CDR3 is TGTGCCAGCAGTTTGTACAGGGACTACGAGCAGTACTTC.

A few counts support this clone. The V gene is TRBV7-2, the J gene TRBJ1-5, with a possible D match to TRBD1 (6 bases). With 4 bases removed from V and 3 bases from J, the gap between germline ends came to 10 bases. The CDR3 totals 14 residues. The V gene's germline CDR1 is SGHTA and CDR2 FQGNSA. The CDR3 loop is CASSSGQINQPQHF. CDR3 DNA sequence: TGTGCCAGCAGCTCTGGACAGATCAATCAGCCCCAGCATTTT.

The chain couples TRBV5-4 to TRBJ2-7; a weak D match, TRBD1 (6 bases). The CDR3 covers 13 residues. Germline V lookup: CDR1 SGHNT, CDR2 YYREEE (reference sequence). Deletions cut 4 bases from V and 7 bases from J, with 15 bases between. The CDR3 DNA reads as TGTGCCAGCAGCATAAACAGGGCATTGGAGCAGTACTTC. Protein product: CASSINRALEQYF.

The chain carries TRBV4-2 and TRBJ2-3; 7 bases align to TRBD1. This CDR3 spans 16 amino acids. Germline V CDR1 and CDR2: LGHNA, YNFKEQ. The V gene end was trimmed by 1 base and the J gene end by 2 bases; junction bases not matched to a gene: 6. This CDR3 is CASSQGQDRNTDTQYF. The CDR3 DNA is TGTGCCAGCAGCCAAGGCCAGGACAGGAACACAGATACGCAGTATTTT.

CDR3 sequence: CASSLERTVNPYEQYF. The CDR3, as DNA: TGTGCCAGCAGCTTGGAAAGGACAGTTAATCCCTACGAGCAGTACTTC. The V call is TRBV5-4, the J call TRBJ2-7; D possibly corresponds to TRBD1 (6 bases). Between the trimmed V and J ends, which lost 0 bases and 2 bases, there was a span of 15 bases. The CDR3 spans 16 residues. The germline V gene has CDR1 SGHNT and CDR2 YYREEE (reference sequence).

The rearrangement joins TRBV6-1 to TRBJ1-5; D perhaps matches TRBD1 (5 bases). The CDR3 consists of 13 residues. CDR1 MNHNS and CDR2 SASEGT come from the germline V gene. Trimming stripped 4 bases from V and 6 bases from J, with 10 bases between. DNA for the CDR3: TGTGCCAGCAGTGCTGACAGCGCTCAGCCCCAGCATTTT. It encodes CASSADSAQPQHF.

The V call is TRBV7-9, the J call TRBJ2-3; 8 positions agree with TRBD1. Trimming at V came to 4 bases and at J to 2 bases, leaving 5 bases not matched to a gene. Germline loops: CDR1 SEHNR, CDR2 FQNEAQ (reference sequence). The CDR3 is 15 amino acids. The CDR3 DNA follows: TGTGCCAGCAGCTCCGGACAGGGTTACACAGATACGCAGTATTTT. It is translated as CASSSGQGYTDTQYF.

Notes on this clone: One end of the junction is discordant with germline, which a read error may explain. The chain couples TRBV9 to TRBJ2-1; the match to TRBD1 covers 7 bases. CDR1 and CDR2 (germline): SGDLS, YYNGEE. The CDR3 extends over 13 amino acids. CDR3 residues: CASSVPTGNSVVF. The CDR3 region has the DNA TGTGCCAGCAGCGTTCCGACAGGGAATTCGGTGGTCTTC.

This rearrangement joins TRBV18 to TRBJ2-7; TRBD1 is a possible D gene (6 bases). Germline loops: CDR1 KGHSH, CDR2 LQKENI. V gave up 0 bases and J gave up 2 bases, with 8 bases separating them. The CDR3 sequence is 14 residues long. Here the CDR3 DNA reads TGTGCCAGCTCACCACCGGGGGCGGCCTACGAGCAGTACTTC. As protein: CASSPPGAAYEQYF.

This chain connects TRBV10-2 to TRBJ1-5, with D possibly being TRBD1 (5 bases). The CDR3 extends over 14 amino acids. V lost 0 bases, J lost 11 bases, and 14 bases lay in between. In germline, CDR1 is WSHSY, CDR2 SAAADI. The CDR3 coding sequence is TGCGCCAGCAGTGAGTCGAAGGGGTGGAAGTCCCAGCATTTT. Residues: CASSESKGWKSQHF.

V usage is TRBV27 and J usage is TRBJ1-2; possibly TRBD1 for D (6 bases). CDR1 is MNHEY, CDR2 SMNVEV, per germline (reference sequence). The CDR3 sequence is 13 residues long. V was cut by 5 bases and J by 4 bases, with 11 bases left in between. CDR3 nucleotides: TGTGCCAGCAGTGCACCAGGGGTCTATGGCTACACCTTC. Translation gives CASSAPGVYGYTF.

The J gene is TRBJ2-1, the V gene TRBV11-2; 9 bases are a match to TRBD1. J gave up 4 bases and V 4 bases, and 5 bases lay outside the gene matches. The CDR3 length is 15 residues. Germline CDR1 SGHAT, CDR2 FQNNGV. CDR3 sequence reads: CASSSDRGEYNEQFF. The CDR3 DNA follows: TGTGCCAGCAGCTCCGACAGGGGGGAATACAATGAGCAGTTCTTC. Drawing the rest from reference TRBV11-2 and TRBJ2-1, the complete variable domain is EAGVAQSPRYKIIEKRQSVAFWCNPISGHATLYWYQQILGQGPKLLIQFQNNGVVDDSQLPKDRFSAERLKGVDSTLKIQPAKLEDSAVYLCASSSDRGEYNEQFFGPGTRLTVL.

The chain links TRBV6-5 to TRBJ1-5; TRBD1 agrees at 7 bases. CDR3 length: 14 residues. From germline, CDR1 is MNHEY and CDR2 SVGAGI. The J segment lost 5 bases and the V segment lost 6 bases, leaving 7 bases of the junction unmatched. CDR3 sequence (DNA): TGTGCCAGCAGCCTCGGGACAGCCGATCAGCCCCAGCATTTT. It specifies CASSLGTADQPQHF.

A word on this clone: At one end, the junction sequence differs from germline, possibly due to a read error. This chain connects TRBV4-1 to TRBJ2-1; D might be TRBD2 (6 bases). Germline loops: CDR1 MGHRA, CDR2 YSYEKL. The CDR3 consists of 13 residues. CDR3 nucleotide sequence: TGCGCCAGCAGCCAACCGGGAGATGATGAGCAGCTCTTC. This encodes CASSQPGDDEQLF.

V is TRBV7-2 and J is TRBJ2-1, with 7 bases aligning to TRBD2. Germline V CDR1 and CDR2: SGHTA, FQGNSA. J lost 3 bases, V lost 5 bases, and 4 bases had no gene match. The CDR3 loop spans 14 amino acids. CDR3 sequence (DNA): TGTGCCAGCAGCACCGCTAGCGGCTACAATGAGCAGTTCTTC. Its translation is CASSTASGYNEQFF.

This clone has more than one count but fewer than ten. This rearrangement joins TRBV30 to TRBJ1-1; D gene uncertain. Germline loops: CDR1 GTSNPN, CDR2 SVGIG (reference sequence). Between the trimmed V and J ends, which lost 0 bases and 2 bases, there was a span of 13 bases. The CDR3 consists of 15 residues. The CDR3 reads CAWSVLGRQNTEAFF. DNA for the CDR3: TGTGCCTGGAGTGTACTGGGCAGACAAAACACTGAAGCTTTCTTT.

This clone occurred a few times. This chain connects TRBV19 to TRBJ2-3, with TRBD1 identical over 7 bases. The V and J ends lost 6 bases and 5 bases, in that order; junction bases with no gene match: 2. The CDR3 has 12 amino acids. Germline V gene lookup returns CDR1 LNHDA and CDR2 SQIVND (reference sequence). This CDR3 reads CASRRTGDTQYF. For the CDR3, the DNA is TGTGCCAGTAGAAGGACAGGAGATACGCAGTATTTT.

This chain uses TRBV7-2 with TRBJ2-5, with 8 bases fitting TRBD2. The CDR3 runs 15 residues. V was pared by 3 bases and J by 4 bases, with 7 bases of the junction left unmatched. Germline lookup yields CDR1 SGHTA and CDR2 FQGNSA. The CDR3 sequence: CASSLTGGPPETQYF. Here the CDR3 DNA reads TGTGCCAGCAGCTTGACGGGGGGGCCACCAGAGACCCAGTACTTC.

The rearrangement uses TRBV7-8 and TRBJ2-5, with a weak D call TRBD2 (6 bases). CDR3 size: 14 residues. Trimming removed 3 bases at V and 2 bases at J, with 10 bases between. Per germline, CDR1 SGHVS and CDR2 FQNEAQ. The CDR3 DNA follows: TGTGCCAGCAGCTTTGTGGGGGGACAAGAGACCCAGTACTTC. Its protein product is CASSFVGGQETQYF.

CDR3 protein: CASRTYNRAGETQYF. Here the CDR3 DNA reads TGTGCCAGCAGGACCTACAACAGGGCCGGGGAGACCCAGTACTTC. The chain recombines TRBV6-5 with TRBJ2-5; a weak D match, TRBD1 (6 bases). CDR1 is MNHEY, CDR2 SVGAGI, per germline. Between the trimmed V and J ends, which lost 6 bases and 5 bases, there was a span of 19 bases. The CDR3 has 15 residues.

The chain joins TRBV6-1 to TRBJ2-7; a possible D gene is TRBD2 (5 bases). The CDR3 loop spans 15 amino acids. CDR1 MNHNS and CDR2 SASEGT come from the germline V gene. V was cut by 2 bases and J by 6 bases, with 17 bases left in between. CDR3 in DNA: TGTGCCAGCAGTGAAACCGGACGGGAAGGATGCGAGCAGTACTTC. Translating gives CASSETGREGCEQYF.

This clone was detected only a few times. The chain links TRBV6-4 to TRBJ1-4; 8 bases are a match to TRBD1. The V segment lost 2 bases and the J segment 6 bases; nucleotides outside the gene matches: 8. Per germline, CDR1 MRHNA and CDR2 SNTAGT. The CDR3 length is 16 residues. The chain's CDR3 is CASSDPKDREDEKLFF. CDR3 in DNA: TGTGCCAGCAGTGACCCCAAGGACAGGGAAGATGAAAAACTGTTTTTT.

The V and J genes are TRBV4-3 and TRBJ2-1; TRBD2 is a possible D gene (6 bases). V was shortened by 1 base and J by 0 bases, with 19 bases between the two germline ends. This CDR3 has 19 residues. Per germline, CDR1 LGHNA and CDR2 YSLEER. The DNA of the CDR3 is TGCGCCAGCAGCCAAGGGAGGGCTAATCTAATCAGCTCCTACAATGAGCAGTTCTTC. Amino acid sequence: CASSQGRANLISSYNEQFF.

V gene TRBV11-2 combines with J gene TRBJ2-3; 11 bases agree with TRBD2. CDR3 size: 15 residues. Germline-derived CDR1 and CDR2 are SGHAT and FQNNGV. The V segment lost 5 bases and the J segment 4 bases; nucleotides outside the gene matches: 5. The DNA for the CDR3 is TGTGCCAGCAGCAATAGCGGGGGGGCCTCAGATACGCAGTATTTT. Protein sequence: CASSNSGGASDTQYF. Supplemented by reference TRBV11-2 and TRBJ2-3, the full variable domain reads EAGVAQSPRYKIIEKRQSVAFWCNPISGHATLYWYQQILGQGPKLLIQFQNNGVVDDSQLPKDRFSAERLKGVDSTLKIQPAKLEDSAVYLCASSNSGGASDTQYFGPGTRLTVL.